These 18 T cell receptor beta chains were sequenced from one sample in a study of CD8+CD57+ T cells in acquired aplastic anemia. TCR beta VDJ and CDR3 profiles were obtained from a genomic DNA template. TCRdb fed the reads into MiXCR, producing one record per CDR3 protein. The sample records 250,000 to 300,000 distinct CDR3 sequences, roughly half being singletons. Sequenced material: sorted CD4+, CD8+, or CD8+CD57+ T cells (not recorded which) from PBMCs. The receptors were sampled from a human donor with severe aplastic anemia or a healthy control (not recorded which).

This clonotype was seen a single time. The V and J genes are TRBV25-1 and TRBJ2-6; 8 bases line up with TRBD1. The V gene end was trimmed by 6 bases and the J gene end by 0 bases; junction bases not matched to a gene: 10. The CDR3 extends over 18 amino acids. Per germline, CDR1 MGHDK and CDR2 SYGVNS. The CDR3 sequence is CASSHRDRPSSGANVLTF. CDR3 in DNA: TGTGCCAGCAGCCACCGGGACAGGCCGAGCTCTGGGGCCAACGTCCTGACTTTC.

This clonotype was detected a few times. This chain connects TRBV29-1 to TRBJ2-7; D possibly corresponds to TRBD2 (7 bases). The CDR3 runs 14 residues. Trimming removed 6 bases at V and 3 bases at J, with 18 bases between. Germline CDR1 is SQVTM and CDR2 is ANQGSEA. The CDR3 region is CSVGQRGRLYEQYF. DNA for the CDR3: TGCAGCGTCGGACAGCGGGGCCGACTCTACGAGCAGTACTTC.

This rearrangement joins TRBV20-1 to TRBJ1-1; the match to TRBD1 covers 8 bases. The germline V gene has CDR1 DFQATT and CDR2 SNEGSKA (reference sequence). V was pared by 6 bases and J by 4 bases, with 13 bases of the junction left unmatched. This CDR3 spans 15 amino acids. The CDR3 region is CSAEPGGSAGTEAFF. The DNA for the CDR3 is TGCAGTGCGGAACCAGGGGGCTCGGCTGGCACTGAAGCTTTCTTT.

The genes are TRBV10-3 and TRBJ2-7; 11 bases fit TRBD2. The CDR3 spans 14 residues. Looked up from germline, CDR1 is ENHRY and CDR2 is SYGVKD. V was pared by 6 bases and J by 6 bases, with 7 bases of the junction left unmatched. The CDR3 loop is CAIRVAGGDGEQYF. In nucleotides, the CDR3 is TGTGCCATCAGAGTAGCGGGGGGGGACGGCGAGCAGTACTTC.

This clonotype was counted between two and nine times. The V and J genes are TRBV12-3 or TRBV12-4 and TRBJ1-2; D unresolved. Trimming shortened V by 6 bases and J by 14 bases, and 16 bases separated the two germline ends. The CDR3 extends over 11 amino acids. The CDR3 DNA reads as TGTGCCAGCAGCGTAGGTCCGGGCCTGACCTTC. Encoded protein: CASSVGPGLTF.

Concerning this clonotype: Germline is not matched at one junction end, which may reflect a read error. Here the CDR3 DNA reads TGTGCCAGCAACTTAACAGCGGGGGGTAGCACAGATACGCAGTACTTC. Amino acid sequence: CASNLTAGGSTDTQYF. This chain joins TRBV7-3 and TRBJ2-7; TRBD2 aligns across 9 bases. There are 16 residues in the CDR3. Per germline, CDR1 SGHTA and CDR2 FQGTGA.

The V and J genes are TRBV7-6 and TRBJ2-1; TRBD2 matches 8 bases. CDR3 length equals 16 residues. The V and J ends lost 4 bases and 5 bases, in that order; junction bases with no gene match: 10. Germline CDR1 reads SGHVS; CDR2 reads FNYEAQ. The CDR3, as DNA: TGTGCCAGCAGCTCCTCGGGGGCGGGAGGCCACAATGAGCAGTTCTTC. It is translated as CASSSSGAGGHNEQFF.

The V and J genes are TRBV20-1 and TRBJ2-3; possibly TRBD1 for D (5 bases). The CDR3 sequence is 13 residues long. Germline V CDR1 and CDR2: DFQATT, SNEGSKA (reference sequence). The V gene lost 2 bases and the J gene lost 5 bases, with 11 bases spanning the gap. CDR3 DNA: TGCAGTGCTAGACAGGGTTCGTTAGATACGCAGTATTTT. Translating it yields CSARQGSLDTQYF.

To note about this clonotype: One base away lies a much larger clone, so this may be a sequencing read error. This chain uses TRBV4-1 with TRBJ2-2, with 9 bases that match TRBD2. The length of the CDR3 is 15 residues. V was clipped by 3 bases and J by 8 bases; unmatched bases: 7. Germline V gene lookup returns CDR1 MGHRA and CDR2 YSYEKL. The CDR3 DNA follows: TGCGCCAGCAGCCATGAGGGTAGCGGGGGTGGGGAGCTGTTTTTT. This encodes CASSHEGSGGGELFF.

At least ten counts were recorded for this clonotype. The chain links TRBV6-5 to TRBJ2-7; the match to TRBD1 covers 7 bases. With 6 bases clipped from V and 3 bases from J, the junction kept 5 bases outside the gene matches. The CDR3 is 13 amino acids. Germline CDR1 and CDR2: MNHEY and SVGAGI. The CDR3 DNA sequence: TGTGCCAGCAGAAGACAGGGCTTCTACGAGCAGTACTTC. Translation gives CASRRQGFYEQYF.

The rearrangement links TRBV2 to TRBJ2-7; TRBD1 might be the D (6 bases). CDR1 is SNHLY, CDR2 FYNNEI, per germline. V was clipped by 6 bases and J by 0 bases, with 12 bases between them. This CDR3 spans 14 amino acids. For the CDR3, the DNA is TGTGCCAGCAGGGAACAGGGTCCCTCCTACGAGCAGTACTTC. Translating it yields CASREQGPSYEQYF.

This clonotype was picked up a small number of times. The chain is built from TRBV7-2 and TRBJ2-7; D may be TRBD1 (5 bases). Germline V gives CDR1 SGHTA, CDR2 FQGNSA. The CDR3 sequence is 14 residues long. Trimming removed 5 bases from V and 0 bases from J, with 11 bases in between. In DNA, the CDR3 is TGTGCCAGCAGCGAACAGGCGATCTCCTACGAGCAGTACTTC. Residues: CASSEQAISYEQYF.

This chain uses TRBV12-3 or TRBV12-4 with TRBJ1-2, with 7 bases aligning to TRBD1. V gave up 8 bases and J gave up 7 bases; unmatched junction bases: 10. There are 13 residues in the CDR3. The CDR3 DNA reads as TGTGCCAGCGGACCGACAGGGTCTTCTGGCTACACCTTC. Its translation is CASGPTGSSGYTF.

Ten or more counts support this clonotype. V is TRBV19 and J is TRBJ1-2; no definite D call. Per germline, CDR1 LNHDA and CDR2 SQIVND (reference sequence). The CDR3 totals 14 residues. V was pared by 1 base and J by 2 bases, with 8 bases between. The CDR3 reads CASSIGPVNYGYTF. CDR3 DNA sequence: TGTGCCAGTAGTATAGGACCGGTGAACTATGGCTACACCTTC.

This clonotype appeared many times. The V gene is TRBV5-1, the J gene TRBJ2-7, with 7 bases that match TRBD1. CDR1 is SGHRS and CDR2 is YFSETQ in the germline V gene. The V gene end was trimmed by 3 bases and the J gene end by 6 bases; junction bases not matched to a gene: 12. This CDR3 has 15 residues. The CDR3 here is CASSSTLTGYSEQYF. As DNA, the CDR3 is TGCGCCAGCAGCTCTACTCTGACAGGGTACAGCGAGCAGTACTTC.

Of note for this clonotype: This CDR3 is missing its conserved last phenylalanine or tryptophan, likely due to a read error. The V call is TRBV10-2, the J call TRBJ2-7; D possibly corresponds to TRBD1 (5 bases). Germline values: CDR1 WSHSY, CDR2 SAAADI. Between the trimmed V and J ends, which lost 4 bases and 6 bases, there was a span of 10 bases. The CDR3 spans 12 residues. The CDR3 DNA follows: TGCGCCAGCAGTGGGCAGGGAAGCGAGCAGTACCTC. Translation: CASSGQGSEQYL.

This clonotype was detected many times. CDR3 protein: CASSALAGLVIGELFF. CDR3 sequence (DNA): TGTGCCAGCAGTGCCCTAGCGGGGCTTGTCATCGGGGAGCTGTTTTTT. The chain has TRBV2 and TRBJ2-2; TRBD2 matches at 9 bases. Germline lookup yields CDR1 SNHLY and CDR2 FYNNEI. This CDR3 spans 16 amino acids. V lost 4 bases, J lost 7 bases, and 10 bases stayed unmatched.

CDR3 sequence reads: CASTSGGGRSYNEQFF. CDR3 DNA: TGTGCCAGTACCTCCGGCGGGGGACGCTCCTACAATGAGCAGTTCTTC. The genes are TRBV19 and TRBJ2-1; TRBD2 matches 7 bases. Trimming removed 7 bases from V and 0 bases from J; junction bases left unmatched: 9. Per the germline V gene, CDR1 is LNHDA and CDR2 is SQIVND (reference sequence). There are 16 residues in the CDR3.